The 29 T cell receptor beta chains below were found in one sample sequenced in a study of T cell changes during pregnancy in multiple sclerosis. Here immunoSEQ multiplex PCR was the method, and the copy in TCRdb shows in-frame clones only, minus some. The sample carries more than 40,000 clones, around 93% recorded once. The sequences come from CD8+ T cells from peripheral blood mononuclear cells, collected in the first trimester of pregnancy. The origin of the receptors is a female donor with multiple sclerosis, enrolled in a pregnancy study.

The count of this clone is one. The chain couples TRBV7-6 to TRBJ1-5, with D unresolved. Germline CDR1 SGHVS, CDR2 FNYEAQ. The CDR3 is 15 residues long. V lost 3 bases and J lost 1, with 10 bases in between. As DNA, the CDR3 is TGTGCCAGCAGCTTGGTGGTGGGCAGCAATCAGCCCCAGCATTTT. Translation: CASSLVVGSNQPQHF.

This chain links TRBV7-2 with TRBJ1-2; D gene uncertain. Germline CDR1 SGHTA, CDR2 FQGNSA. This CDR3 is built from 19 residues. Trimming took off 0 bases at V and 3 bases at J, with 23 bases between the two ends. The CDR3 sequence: CASSLAEGSLEELYYGYTF. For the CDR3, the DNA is TGTGCCAGCAGCTTAGCCGAGGGATCTCTAGAAGAGTTGTACTATGGCTACACCTTC.

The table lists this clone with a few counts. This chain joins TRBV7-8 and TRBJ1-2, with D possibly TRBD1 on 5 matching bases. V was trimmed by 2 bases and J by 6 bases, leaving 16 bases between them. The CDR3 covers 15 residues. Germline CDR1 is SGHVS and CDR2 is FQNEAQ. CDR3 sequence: CASSLLIQGGDGYTF. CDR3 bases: TGTGCCAGCAGCTTACTAATCCAGGGAGGGGATGGCTACACCTTC.

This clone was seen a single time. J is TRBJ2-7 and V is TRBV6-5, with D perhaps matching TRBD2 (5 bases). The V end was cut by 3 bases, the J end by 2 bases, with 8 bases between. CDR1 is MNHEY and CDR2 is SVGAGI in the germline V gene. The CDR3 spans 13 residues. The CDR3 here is CASSYRTAYEQYF. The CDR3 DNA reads TGTGCCAGCAGTTATCGGACTGCCTACGAGCAGTACTTC.

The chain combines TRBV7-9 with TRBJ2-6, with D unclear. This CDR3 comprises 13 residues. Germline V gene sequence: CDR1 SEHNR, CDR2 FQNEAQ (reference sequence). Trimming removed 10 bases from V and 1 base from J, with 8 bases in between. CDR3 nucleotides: TGTGCCATATGGCGGTCTGGGGCCAACGTCCTGACTTTC. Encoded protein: CAIWRSGANVLTF.

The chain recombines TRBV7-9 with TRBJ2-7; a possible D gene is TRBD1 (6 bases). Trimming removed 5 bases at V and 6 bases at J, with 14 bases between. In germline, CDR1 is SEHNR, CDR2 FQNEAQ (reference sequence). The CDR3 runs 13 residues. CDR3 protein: CASSQVNRAEQYF. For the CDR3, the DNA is TGTGCCAGCAGCCAGGTTAACAGGGCCGAGCAGTACTTC.

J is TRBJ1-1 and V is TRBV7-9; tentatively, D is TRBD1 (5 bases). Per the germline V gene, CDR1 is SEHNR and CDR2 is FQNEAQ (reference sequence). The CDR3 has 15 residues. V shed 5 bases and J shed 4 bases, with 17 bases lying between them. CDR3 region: CASSPVWGEGTEAFF. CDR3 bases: TGTGCCAGCAGCCCCGTCTGGGGGGAGGGCACTGAAGCTTTCTTT.

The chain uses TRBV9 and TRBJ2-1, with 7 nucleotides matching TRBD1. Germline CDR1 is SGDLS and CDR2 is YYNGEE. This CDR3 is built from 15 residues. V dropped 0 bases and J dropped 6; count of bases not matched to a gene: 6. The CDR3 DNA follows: TGTGCCAGCAGCGTAGGAGGGGGCAATACCAATGAGCAGTTCTTC. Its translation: CASSVGGGNTNEQFF.

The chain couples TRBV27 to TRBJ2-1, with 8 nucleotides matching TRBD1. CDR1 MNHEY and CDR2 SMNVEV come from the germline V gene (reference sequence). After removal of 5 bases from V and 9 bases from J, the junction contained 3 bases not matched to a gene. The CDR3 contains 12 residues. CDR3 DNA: TGTGCCAGCAGTGGACAGGGCGTTGAGCAGTTCTTC. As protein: CASSGQGVEQFF.

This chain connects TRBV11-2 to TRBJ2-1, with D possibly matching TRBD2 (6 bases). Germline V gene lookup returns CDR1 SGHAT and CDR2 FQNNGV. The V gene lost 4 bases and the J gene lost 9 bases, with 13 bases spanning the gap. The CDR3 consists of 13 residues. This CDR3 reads CASSSSGEGEQFF. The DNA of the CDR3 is TGTGCCAGCAGCTCCTCGGGGGAAGGTGAGCAGTTCTTC.

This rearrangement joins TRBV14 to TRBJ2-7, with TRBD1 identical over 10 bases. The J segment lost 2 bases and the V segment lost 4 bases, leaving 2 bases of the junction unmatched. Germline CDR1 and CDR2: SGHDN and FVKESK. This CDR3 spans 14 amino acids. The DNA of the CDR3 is TGTGCCAGCAGCCCCGGGACAGGGGCCTACGAGCAGTACTTC. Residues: CASSPGTGAYEQYF.

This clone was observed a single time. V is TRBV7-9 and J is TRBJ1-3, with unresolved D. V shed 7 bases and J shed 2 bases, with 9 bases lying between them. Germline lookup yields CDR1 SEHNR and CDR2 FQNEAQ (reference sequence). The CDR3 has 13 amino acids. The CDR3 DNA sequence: TGTGCCAGCACCGACACTCCTGGAAACACCATATATTTT. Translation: CASTDTPGNTIYF.

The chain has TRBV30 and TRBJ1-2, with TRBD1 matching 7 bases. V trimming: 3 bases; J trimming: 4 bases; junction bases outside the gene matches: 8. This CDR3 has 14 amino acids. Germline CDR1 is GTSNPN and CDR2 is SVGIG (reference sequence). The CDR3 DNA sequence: TGTGCCTGGAGGGGGAAGGGGGCGGGCTATGGCTACACCTTC. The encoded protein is CAWRGKGAGYGYTF. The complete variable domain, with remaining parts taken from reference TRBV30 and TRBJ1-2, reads SQTIHQWPATLVQPVGSPLSLECTVEGTSNPNLYWYRQAAGRGLQLLFYSVGIGQISSEVPQNLSASRPQDRQFILSSKKLLLSDSGFYLCAWRGKGAGYGYTFGSGTRLTVV.

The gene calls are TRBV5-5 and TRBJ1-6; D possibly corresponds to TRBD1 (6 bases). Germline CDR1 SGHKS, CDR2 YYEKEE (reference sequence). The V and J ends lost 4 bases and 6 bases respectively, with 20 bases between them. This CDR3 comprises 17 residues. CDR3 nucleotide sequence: TGTGCCAGCAGCGGGGGGGCCGGGTCGGGGGCTAATTCACCCCTCCACTTT. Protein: CASSGGAGSGANSPLHF.

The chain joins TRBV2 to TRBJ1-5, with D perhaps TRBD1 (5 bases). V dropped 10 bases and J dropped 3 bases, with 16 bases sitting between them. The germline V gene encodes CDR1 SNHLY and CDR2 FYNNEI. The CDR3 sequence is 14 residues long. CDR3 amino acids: CATREWGDNQPQHF. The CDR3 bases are TGTGCCACGAGAGAGTGGGGGGACAATCAGCCCCAGCATTTT.

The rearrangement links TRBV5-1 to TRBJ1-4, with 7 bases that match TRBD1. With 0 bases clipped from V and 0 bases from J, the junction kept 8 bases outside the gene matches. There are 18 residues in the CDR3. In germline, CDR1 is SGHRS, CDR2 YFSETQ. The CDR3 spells CASSLEEGAPATNEKLFF. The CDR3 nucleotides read TGCGCCAGCAGCTTGGAGGAGGGGGCGCCTGCAACTAATGAAAAACTGTTTTTT.

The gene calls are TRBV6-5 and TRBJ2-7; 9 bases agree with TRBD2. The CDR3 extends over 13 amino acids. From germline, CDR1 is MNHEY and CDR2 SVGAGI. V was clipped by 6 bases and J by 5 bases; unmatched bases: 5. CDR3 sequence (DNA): TGTGCCAGCAGCGGCGGGGGGGCCCACGAGCAGTACTTC. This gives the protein CASSGGGAHEQYF.

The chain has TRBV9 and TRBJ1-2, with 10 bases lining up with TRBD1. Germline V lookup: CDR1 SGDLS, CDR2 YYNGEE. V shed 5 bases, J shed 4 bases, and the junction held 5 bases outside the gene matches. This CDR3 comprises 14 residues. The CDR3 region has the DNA TGTGCCAGCAGGGGGACAGGGGTATCCTATGGCTACACCTTC. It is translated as CASRGTGVSYGYTF.

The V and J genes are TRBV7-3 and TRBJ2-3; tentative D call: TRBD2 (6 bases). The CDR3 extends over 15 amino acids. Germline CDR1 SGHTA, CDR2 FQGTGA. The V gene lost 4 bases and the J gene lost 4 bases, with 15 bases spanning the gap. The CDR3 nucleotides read TGTGCCAGCAGCTCGACTGGACTACTTTCAGATACGCAGTATTTT. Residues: CASSSTGLLSDTQYF.

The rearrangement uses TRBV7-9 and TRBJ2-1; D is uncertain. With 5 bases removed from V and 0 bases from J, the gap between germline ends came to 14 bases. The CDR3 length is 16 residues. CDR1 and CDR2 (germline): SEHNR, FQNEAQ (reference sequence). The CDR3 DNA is TGTGCCAGCAGCCCTAACGGCGGTAGCTCCTACAATGAGCAGTTCTTC. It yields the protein CASSPNGGSSYNEQFF.

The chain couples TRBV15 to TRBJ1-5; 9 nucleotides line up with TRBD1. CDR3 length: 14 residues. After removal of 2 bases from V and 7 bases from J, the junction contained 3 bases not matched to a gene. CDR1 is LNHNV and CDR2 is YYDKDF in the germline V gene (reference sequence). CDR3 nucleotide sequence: TGTGCCACCAGCAGACTGACAGGGGGGCAGCCCCAGCATTTT. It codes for CATSRLTGGQPQHF.

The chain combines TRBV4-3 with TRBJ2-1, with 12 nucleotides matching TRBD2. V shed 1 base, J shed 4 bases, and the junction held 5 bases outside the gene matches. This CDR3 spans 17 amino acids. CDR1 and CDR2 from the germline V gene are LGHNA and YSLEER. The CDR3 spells CASSQVGTSGPYNEQFF. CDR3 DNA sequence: TGCGCCAGCAGCCAAGTGGGGACTAGCGGGCCTTACAATGAGCAGTTCTTC.

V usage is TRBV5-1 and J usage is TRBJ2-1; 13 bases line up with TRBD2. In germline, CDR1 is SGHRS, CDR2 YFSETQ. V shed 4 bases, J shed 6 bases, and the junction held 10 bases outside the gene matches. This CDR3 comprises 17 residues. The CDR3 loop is CASSPPTSGGPGNEQFF. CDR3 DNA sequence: TGCGCCAGCAGCCCCCCGACTAGCGGGGGGCCTGGCAATGAGCAGTTCTTC.

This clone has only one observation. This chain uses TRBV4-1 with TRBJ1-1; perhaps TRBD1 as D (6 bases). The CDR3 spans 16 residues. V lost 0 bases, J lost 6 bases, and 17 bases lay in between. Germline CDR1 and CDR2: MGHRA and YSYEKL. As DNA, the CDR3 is TGCGCCAGCAGCCAAGAAGGTCCCGGGAGGGGGTCTGAAGCTTTCTTT. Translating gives CASSQEGPGRGSEAFF.

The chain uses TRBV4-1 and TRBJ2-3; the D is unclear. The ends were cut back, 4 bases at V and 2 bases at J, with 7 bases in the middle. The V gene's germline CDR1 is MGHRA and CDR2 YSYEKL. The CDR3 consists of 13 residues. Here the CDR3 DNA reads TGCGCCAGCAGCCTCCTGTTCACAGATACGCAGTATTTT. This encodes CASSLLFTDTQYF.

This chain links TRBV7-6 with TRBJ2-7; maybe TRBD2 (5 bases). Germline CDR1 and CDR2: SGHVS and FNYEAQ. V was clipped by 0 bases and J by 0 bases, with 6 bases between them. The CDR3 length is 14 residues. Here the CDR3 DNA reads TGTGCCAGCAGCTTAGCGGGGAGCTCCTACGAGCAGTACTTC. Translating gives CASSLAGSSYEQYF.

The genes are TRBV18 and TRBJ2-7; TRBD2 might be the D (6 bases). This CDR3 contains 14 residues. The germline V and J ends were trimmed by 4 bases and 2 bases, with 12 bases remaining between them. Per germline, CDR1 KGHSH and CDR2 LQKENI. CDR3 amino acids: CASSLADGAYEQYF. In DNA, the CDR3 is TGTGCCAGCTCACTAGCGGATGGGGCCTACGAGCAGTACTTC.

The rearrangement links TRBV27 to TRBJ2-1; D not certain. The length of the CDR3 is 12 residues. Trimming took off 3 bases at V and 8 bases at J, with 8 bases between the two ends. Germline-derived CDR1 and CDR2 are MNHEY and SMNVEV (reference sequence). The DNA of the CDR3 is TGTGCCAGCAGTTTGTGGCCCGATGAGCAGTTCTTC. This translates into CASSLWPDEQFF.

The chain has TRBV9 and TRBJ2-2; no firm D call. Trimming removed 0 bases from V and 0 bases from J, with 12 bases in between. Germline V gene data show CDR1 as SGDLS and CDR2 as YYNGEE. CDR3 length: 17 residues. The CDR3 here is CASSVGRGAPNTGELFF. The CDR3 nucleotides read TGTGCCAGCAGCGTAGGGAGAGGAGCTCCGAACACCGGGGAGCTGTTTTTT.